This paragraph covers one T cell receptor (beta chain) sequence. Its antigen remains unknown. The record originates from a study of T-cell memory formation after mild COVID-19. Study-level background: Largely, the TCR clusters proved donor specific. Study-level results: CD4+ clones that contracted lay mainly in CM and EM; CD8+ ones lay in EMRA. Later expanders leaned toward CD4+, whereas clones contracting from day 15 to 85 were balanced CD4/CD8. The pre-infection memory compartment contained some responding clones, suggesting cross-reactive memory joined.

Each CDR3 protein gets one entry after TCRdb re-called the 5' RACE reads with MiXCR. The sample lists hundreds of thousands of distinct CDR3 sequences, roughly 13% occurring once. V was clipped by 5 bases and J by 6 bases; unmatched bases: 1. The V gene's germline CDR1 is MNHEY and CDR2 SVGEGT. This CDR3 is built from 12 residues. The material sequenced was PBMCs or a T cell subset sorted from them (not recorded which). The chain combines TRBV6-2 or TRBV6-3 with TRBJ2-3, with TRBD1 identical over 8 bases. The sequence derives from a man younger than 35 who had mild COVID-19 (a few samples of this study predate the infection). Cell type and time point are not known. The CDR3 loop reads CASSRTGDTQYF. The CDR3 DNA is TGTGCCAGCAGTCGGACAGGGGATACGCAGTATTTT.